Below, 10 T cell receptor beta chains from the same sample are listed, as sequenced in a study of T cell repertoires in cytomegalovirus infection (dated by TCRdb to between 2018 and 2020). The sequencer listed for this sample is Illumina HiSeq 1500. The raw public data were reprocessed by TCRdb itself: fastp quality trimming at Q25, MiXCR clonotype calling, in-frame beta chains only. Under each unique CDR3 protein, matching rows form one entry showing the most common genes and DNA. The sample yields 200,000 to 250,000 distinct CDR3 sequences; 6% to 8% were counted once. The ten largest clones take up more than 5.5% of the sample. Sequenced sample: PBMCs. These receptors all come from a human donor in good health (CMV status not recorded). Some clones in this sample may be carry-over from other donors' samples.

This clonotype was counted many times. In nucleotides, the CDR3 is TGCAGTGCCCGACCGACAGGGGCCACCGGAAAACTGTTTTTT. Its protein product is CSARPTGATGKLFF. The chain couples TRBV20-1 to TRBJ1-4; 8 nucleotides align to TRBD1. V dropped 6 bases and J dropped 10; count of bases not matched to a gene: 13. The CDR3 sequence is 14 residues long. Germline CDR1 DFQATT, CDR2 SNEGSKA (reference sequence).

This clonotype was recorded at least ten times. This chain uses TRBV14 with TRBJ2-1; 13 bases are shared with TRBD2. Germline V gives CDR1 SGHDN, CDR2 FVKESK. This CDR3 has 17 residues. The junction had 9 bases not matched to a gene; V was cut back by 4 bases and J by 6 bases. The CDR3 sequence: CASSRQLAGGLSNEQFF. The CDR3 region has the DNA TGTGCCAGCAGCCGGCAACTAGCGGGGGGGCTTAGCAATGAGCAGTTCTTC.

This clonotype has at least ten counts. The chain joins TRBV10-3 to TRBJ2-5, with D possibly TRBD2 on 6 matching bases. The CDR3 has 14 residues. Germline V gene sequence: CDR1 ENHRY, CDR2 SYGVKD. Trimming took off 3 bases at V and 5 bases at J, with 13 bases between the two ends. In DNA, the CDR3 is TGTGCCATCAGTGACGGGCTAGCGAGGGAGACCCAGTACTTC. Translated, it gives CAISDGLARETQYF.

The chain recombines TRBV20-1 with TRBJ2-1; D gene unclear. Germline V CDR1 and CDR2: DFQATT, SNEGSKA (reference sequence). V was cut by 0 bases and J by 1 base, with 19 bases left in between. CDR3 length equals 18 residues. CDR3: CSAREGEPHSKSYNEQFF. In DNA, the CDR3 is TGCAGTGCTAGAGAGGGCGAACCGCACTCGAAGTCCTACAATGAGCAGTTCTTC.

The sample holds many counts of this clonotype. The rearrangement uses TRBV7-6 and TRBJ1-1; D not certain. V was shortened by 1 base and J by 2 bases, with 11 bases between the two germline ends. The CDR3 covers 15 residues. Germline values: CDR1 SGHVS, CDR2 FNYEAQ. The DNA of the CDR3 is TGTGCCAGCAGCTTAGGCGGTTTAAGTAACACTGAAGCTTTCTTT. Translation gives CASSLGGLSNTEAFF.

CDR3 amino acids: CASSGRVYNEQFF. CDR3 nucleotides: TGCGCCAGCAGCGGAAGGGTATACAATGAGCAGTTCTTC. The chain joins TRBV5-1 to TRBJ2-1; D unclear. V shed 4 bases and J shed 4 bases, with 9 bases lying between them. This CDR3 is built from 13 residues. Looked up from germline, CDR1 is SGHRS and CDR2 is YFSETQ.

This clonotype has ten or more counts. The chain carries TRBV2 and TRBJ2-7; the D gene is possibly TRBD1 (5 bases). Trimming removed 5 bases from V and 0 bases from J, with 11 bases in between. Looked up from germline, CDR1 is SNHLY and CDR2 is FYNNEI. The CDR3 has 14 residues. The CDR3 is CASSPGLSSYEQYF. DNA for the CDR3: TGTGCCAGCAGTCCAGGGCTTAGCTCCTACGAGCAGTACTTC.

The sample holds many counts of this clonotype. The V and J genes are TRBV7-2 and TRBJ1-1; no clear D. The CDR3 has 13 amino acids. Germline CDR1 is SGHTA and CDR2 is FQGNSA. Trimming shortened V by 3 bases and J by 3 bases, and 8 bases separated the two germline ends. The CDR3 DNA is TGTGCCAGCAGCTTCGGGTCGGACACTGAAGCTTTCTTT. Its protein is CASSFGSDTEAFF.

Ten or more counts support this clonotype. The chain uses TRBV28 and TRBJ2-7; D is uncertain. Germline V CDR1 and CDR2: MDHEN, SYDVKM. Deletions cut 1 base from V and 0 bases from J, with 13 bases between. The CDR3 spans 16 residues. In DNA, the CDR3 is TGTGCCAGCAGTTTATACATGACTGGCAACTCCTACGAGCAGTACTTC. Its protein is CASSLYMTGNSYEQYF.

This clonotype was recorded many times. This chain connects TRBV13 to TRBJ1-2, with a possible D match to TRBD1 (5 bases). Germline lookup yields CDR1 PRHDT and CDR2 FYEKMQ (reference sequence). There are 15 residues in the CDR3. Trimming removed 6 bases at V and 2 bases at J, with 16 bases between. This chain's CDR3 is CASSLTPGQNYGYTF. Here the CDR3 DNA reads TGTGCCAGCAGTTTGACCCCGGGGCAGAACTATGGCTACACCTTC.